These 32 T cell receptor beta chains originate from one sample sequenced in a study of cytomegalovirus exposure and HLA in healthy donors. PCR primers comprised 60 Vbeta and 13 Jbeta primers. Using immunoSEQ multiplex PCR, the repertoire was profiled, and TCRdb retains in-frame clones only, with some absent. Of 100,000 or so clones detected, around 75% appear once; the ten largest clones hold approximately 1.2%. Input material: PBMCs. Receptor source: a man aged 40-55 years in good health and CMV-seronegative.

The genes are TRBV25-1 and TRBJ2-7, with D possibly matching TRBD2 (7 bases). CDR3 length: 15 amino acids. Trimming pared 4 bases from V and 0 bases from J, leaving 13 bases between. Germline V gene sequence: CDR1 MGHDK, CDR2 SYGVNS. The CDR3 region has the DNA TGTGCCAGCAGTGTCGCGGGGGCTTCCTCCTACGAGCAGTACTTC. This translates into CASSVAGASSYEQYF.

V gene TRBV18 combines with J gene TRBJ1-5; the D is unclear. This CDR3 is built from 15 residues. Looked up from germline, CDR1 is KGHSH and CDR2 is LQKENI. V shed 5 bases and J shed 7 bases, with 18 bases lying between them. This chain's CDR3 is CASSSLPPGEQPQHF. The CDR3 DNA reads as TGTGCCAGCTCATCATTACCCCCGGGAGAACAGCCCCAGCATTTT.

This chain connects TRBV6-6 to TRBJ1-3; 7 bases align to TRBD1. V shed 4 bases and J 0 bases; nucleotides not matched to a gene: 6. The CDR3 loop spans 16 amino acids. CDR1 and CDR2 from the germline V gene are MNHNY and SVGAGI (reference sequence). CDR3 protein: CASSSIGGGSGNTIYF. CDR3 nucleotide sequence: TGTGCCAGCAGTTCCATAGGGGGCGGCTCTGGAAACACCATATATTTT.

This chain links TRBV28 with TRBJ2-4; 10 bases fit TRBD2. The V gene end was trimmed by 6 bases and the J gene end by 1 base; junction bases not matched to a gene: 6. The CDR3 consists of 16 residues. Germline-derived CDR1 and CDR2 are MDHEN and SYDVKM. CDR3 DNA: TGTGCCAGCAGGCCCATTAGCGGGAGGGCCAAAAACATTCAGTACTTC. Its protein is CASRPISGRAKNIQYF.

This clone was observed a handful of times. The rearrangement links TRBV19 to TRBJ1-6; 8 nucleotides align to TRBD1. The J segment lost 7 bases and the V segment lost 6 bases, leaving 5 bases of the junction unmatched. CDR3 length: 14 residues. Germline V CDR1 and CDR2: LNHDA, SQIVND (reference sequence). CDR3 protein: CASRQGVVNSPLHF. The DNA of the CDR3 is TGTGCCAGTAGACAGGGGGTGGTCAATTCACCCCTCCACTTT.

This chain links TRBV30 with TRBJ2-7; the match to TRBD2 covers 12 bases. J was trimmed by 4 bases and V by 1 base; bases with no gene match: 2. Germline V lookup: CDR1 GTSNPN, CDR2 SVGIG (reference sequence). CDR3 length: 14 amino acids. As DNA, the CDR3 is TGTGCCTGGAGTGGACTAGCGGGAGTATACGAGCAGTACTTC. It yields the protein CAWSGLAGVYEQYF. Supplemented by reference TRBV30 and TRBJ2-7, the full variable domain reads SQTIHQWPATLVQPVGSPLSLECTVEGTSNPNLYWYRQAAGRGLQLLFYSVGIGQISSEVPQNLSASRPQDRQFILSSKKLLLSDSGFYLCAWSGLAGVYEQYFGPGTRLTVT.

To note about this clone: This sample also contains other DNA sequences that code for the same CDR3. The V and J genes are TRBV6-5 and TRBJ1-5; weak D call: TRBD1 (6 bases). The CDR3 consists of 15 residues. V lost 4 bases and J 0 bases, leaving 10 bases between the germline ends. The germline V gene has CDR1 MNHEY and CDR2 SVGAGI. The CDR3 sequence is CASSSTGYSNQPQHF. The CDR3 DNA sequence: TGTGCCAGCAGTTCTACAGGGTATAGCAATCAGCCCCAGCATTTT.

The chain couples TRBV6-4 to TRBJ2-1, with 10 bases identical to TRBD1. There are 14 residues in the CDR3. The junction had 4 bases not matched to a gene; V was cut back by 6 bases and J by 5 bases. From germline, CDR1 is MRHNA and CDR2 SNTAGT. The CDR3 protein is CASRGTGANNEQFF. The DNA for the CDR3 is TGTGCCAGCAGAGGGACAGGGGCGAACAATGAGCAGTTCTTC.

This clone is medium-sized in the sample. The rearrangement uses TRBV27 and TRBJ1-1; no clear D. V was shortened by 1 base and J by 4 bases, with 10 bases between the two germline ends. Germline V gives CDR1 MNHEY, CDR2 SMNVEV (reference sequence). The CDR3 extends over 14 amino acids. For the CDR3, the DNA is TGTGCCAGCAGTTTATATGGGAGATCCACTGAAGCTTTCTTT. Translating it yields CASSLYGRSTEAFF.

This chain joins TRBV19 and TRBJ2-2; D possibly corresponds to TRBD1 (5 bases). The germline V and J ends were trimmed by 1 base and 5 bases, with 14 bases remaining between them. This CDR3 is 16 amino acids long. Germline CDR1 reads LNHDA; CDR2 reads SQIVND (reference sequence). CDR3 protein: CASSIGAGLGTGELFF. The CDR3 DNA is TGTGCCAGTAGTATAGGGGCAGGGTTGGGGACCGGGGAGCTGTTTTTT.

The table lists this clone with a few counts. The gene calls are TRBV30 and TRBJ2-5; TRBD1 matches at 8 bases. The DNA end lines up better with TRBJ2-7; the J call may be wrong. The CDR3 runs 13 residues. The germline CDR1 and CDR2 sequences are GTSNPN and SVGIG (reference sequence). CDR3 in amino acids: CAWSRQGAHEQYF. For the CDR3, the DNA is TGTGCCTGGAGTAGGCAGGGGGCGCACGAGCAGTACTTC.

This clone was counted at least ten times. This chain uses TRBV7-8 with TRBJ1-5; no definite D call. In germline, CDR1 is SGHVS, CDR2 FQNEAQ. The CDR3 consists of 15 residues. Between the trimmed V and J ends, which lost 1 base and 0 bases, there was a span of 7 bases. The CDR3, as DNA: TGTGCCAGCAGCTTAGGACATATTAGCAATCAGCCCCAGCATTTT. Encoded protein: CASSLGHISNQPQHF.

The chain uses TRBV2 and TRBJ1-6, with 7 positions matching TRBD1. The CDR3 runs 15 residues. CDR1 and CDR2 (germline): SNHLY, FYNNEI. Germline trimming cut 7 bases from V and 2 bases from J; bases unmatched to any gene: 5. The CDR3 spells CASNAGQAYNSPLHF. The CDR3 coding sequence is TGTGCCAGCAACGCCGGACAGGCCTATAATTCACCCCTCCACTTT.

Here the CDR3 reads CASSVDQGAILRDTQYF. The CDR3 coding sequence is TGCGCCAGCAGCGTCGATCAGGGGGCAATACTGCGGGATACGCAGTATTTT. The chain recombines TRBV4-1 with TRBJ2-3, with 8 bases that match TRBD1. V shed 5 bases, J shed 6 bases, and the junction held 16 bases outside the gene matches. The germline CDR1 and CDR2 sequences are MGHRA and YSYEKL. CDR3 length: 17 residues.

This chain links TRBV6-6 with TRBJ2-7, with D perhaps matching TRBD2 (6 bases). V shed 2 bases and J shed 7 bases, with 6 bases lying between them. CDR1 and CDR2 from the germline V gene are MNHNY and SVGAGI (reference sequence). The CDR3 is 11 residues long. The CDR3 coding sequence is TGTGCCAGCAGTTACCGGGGGGAGCAGTACTTC. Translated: CASSYRGEQYF.

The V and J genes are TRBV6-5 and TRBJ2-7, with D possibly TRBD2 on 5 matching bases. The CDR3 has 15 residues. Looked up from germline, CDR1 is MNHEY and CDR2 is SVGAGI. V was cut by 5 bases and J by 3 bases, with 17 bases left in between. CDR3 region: CASSPQPGRFYEQYF. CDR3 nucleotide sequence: TGTGCCAGCAGTCCCCAGCCGGGGAGATTCTACGAGCAGTACTTC.

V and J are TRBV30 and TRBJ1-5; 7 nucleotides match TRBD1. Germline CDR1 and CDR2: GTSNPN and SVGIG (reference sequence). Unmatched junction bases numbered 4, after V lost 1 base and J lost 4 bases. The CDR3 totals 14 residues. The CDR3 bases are TGTGCCTGGAGTGGGGACAGCTTTAATCAGCCCCAGCATTTT. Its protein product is CAWSGDSFNQPQHF.

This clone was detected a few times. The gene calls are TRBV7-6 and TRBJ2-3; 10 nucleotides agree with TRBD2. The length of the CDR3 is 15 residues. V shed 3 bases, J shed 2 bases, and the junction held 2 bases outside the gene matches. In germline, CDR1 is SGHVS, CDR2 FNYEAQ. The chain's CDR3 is CASSFSGGPTDTQYF. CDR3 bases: TGTGCCAGCAGCTTTAGCGGGGGGCCCACAGATACGCAGTATTTT.

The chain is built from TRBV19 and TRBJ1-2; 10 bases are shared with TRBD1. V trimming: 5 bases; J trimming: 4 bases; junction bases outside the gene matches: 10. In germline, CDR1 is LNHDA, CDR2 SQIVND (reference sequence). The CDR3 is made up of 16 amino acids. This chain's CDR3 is CASSPSGTGDFYGYTF. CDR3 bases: TGTGCCAGTAGTCCCTCCGGGACAGGGGATTTCTATGGCTACACCTTC.

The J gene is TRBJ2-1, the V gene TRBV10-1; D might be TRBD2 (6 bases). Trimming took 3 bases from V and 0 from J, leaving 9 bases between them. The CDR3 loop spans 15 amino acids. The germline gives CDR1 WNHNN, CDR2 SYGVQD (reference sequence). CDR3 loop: CASSEDGSSYNEQFF. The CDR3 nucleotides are TGCGCCAGCAGTGAAGACGGGAGCTCCTACAATGAGCAGTTCTTC.

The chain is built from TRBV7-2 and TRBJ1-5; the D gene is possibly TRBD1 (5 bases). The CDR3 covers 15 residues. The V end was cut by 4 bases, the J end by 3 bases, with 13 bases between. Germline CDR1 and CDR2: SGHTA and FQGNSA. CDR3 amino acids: CASSWDSSLNQPQHF. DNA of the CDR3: TGTGCCAGCAGCTGGGACTCCAGCCTCAATCAGCCCCAGCATTTT.

The CDR3, as DNA: TGTGCCTGGAGTGCTGTTTACACAGATACGCAGTATTTT. It specifies CAWSAVYTDTQYF. This chain joins TRBV30 and TRBJ2-3; D is unresolved. Germline lookup yields CDR1 GTSNPN and CDR2 SVGIG (reference sequence). CDR3 size: 13 residues. V was cut by 1 base and J by 2 bases, with 7 bases left in between.

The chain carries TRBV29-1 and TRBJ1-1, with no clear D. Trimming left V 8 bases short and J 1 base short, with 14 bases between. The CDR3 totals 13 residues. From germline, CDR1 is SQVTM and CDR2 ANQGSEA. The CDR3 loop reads CSPVPLRNTEAFF. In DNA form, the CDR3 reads TGCAGCCCTGTGCCACTCCGGAACACTGAAGCTTTCTTT.

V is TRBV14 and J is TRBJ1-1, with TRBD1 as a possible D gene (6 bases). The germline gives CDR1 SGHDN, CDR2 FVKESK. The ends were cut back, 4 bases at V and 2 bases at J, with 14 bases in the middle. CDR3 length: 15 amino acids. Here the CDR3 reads CASSPTGTLNTEAFF. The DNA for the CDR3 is TGTGCCAGCAGCCCTACCGGGACACTCAACACTGAAGCTTTCTTT.

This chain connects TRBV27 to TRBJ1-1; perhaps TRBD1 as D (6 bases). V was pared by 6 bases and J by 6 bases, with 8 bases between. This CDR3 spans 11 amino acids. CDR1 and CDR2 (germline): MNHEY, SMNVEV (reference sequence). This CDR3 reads CASRGGPEAFF. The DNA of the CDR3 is TGTGCCAGCAGGGGGGGGCCTGAAGCTTTCTTT.

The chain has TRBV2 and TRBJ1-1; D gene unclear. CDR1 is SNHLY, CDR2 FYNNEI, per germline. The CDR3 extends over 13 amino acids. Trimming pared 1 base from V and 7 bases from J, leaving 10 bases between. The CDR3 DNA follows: TGTGCCAGCAGTGAAGAGGTGCGGGATGAAGCTTTCTTT. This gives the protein CASSEEVRDEAFF.

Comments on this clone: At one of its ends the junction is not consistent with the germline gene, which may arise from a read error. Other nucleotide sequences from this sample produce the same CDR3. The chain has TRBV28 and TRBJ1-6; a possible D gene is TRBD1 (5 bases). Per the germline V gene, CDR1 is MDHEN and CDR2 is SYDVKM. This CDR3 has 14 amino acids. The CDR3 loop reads CASSSRQYNSPLHF. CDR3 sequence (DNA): TGTGCCAGCAGTTCCCGACAGTATAATTCCCCCCTCCACTTT. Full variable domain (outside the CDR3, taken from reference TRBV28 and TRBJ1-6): DVKVTQSSRYLVKRTGEKVFLECVQDMDHENMFWYRQDPGLGLRLIYFSYDVKMKEKGDIPEGYSVSREKKERFSLILESASTNQTSMYLCASSSRQYNSPLHFGNGTRLTVT.

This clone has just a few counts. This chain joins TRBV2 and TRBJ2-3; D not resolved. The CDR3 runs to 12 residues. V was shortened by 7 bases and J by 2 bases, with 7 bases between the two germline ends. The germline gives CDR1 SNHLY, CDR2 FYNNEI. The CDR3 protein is CASTEDTDTQYF. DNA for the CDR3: TGTGCCAGCACAGAGGACACAGATACGCAGTATTTT.

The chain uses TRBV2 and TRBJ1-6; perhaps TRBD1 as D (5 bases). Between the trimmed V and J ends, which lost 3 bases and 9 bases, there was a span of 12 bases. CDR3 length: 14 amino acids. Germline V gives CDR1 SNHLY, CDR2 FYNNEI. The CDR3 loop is CASSEAGYGSPLHF. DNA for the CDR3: TGTGCCAGCAGTGAGGCAGGGTACGGTTCACCCCTCCACTTT.

In DNA form, the CDR3 reads TGTGCCAGCAGCTTGGAGCTGGGCGATACGCAGTATTTT. Protein product: CASSLELGDTQYF. The chain combines TRBV5-4 with TRBJ2-3; no reliable D call. The V gene's germline CDR1 is SGHNT and CDR2 YYREEE (reference sequence). This CDR3 has 13 amino acids. V shed 0 bases and J shed 6 bases, with 8 bases lying between them.

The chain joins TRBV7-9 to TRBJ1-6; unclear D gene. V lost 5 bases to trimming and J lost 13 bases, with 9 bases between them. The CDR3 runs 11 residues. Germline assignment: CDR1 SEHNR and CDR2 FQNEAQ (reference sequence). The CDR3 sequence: CASSRGDPLHF. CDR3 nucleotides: TGTGCCAGCAGCCGCGGTGACCCCCTCCACTTT.

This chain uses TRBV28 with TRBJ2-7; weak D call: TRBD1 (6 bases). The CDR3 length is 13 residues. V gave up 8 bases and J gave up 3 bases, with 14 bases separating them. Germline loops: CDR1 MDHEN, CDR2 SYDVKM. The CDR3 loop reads CASHWGLGYEQYF. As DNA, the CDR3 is TGTGCCAGCCACTGGGGGCTTGGCTACGAGCAGTACTTC.